The source of this T cell receptor beta chain is a study of response to subunit inactivated influenza vaccine. Comments on this clonotype: Antigen specificity is unknown.

Whole-study findings and limits: It was suggested by the authors that few new T cells are recruited by each seasonal influenza vaccination.

In TCRdb, the RT-PCR reads were re-called with MiXCR into one record per CDR3 protein. The sample contains about 540,000 distinct CDR3 sequences, approximately 14% of which appear only once. This sequence was found in a man aged 50 to 59 who received an inactivated influenza vaccine. The source was PBMCs from blood, collected 11 to 12 days after vaccination.

The DNA of the CDR3 is TGTGCCAGCAGTATGGACTGGGGCGGTTACACAGATACGCAGTATTTT. Protein product: CASSMDWGGYTDTQYF. V gene TRBV6-1 combines with J gene TRBJ2-3; D is tentatively TRBD1 or TRBD2 (5 bases each). The V end was cut by 5 bases, the J end by 2 bases, with 17 bases between. The CDR3 length is 16 residues. Germline CDR1 MNHNS, CDR2 SASEGT.